This is a list of T cell receptor beta chains from one sample in a study of CD8+CD57+ T cells in acquired aplastic anemia. TCRdb redid the calling of the reads with MiXCR, one entry per CDR3 protein. The profile shows 300,000 or so distinct CDR3 sequences, approximately 60% of them singletons. The sample taken for sequencing was sorted CD4+, CD8+, or CD8+CD57+ T cells (not recorded which) from PBMCs. The receptors here all came from a human donor with aplastic anemia. CDR3s include the opening cysteine and the closing phenylalanine or tryptophan. The D gene is left open where the match is weak. Size values are once, few and many counts, or a class for expanded clones, and some rows have none.

TRBV7-9	-	many	TRBJ2-5	TGTGCCAGCAGCTTCAAGGGTGGGGAGACCCAGTACTTC	CASSFKGGETQYF
TRBV20-1	-	-	TRBJ2-7	TGCAGTGCCGCCCAGGGGGGGTCCTACGAGCAGTACTTC	CSAAQGGSYEQYF
TRBV7-9	-	-	TRBJ2-2	TGCGCCAGCAGCCTGATGGACCAAAACACCGGGGAGCTGTTTTTT	CASSLMDQNTGELFF
TRBV7-9	-	-	TRBJ1-2	TGTGCCAGCAGCGGACATTCGGGATACTATGGCTACACCTTC	CASSGHSGYYGYTF
TRBV7-9	TRBD1	-	TRBJ2-6	TGTGCCAGCAGCCCTTCCACAGGGGTGGCTGGGGCCAACGTCCTGACTTTC	CASSPSTGVAGANVLTF
TRBV20-1	-	once	TRBJ1-1	TGCAGTGCTAGAGACGTCTTCGGGACATTGAACACTGAAGCTTTCTTT	CSARDVFGTLNTEAFF
TRBV19	-	-	TRBJ2-7	TGTGCCAGTAGTAGGGTACGGGGCCCCCCCTACGAGCAGTACTTC	CASSRVRGPPYEQYF
TRBV10-2	TRBD1	-	TRBJ1-4	TGCGCCAGCAGCCGGGACAGAGATAATGAAAAACTGTTTTTT	CASSRDRDNEKLFF
TRBV4-3	-	-	TRBJ2-7	TGCGCCAGCAGCCAAGATCCGGGACGAAACTACGAGCAGTACTTC	CASSQDPGRNYEQYF
TRBV15	-	-	TRBJ2-2	TGTGCCACCAGCAGCTTAGCGGAGAACACCGGGGAGCTGTTTTTT	CATSSLAENTGELFF
TRBV12-3/TRBV12-4	-	many	TRBJ2-3	TGTGCCAGCAGTTTAGGAGGTGGGGGGAGCAGCACAGATACGCAGTATTTT	CASSLGGGGSSTDTQYF
TRBV24-1	TRBD1	-	TRBJ1-2	TGTGCCACCAGTGACCGGGACAGCGAAAACTATGGCTACACCTTC	CATSDRDSENYGYTF
TRBV10-2	-	few	TRBJ2-5	TGCGCCAGCAGTGAGGAAGGGCGTCAAGAGACCCAGTACTTC	CASSEEGRQETQYF
TRBV4-1	-	many	TRBJ2-5	TGCGCCAGCAGCCATCAAGACTCCCCTCGGGAGACCCAGTACTTC	CASSHQDSPRETQYF
TRBV7-2	TRBD2	few	TRBJ2-5	TGTGCCAGCAGCTTAGGTAGCGGGAGGGTTGTTGAGACCCAGTACTTC	CASSLGSGRVVETQYF
TRBV10-3	TRBD2	few	TRBJ2-3	TGTGCCATCAGTGATCCACATACTAGCGGATATAGCACAGATACGCAGTATTTT	CAISDPHTSGYSTDTQYF
TRBV12-3/TRBV12-4	TRBD1	many	TRBJ1-6	TGTGCCAGCAGATCACAGGGGTTTAATTCACCCCTCCACTTT	CASRSQGFNSPLHF
TRBV4-1	-	-	TRBJ2-7	TGCGCCAGCAGCCAATCCGTGGCCCTCTCCTACGAGCAGTACTTC	CASSQSVALSYEQYF
TRBV19	-	-	TRBJ2-7	TGTGCCAGTGCGGGACAGCCTTACGAGCAGTACTTC	CASAGQPYEQYF
TRBV5-1	TRBD2	-	TRBJ2-2	TGCGCCAGCAGCTTGGGTGAAGCGGGAGCCTCCAGGGAGCTGTTTTTT	CASSLGEAGASRELFF
TRBV24-1	TRBD1	few	TRBJ1-2	TGTGCCACCAGTGATGGGACAGGGGTATCGGGCTACACCTTC	CATSDGTGVSGYTF
TRBV12-3/TRBV12-4	TRBD1	many	TRBJ1-6	TGTGCCAGCAGCCGGACAGGAGCCCATAATTCACCCCTCCACTTT	CASSRTGAHNSPLHF
TRBV5-5	TRBD2	few	TRBJ2-2	TGTGCCAGCAGCTTGAGAAGCGGGGGAGGCTCCGGGGAGCTGTTTTTT	CASSLRSGGGSGELFF
TRBV20-1	-	many	TRBJ1-5	TGCAGTGCTATGGGCCAGGGCAATCAGCCCCAGCATTTT	CSAMGQGNQPQHF
TRBV12-3/TRBV12-4	-	-	TRBJ1-2	TGTGCCAGCAGAGATCCTCGAAGGGGGGTCTATGGCTACACCTTC	CASRDPRRGVYGYTF
TRBV19	-	-	TRBJ2-5	TGTGCCAGTAGTATATGGGACAAACAAGAGACCCAGTACTTC	CASSIWDKQETQYF
TRBV29-1	TRBD1	few	TRBJ2-3	TGCAGCGTTCCGGGACAGCTACTCACAGATACGCAGTATTTT	CSVPGQLLTDTQYF
TRBV12-3/TRBV12-4	TRBD2	-	TRBJ2-1	TGTGCCAGCAGTGAAGGAACGACTAGCGGTGGCTACAATGAGCAGTTCTTC	CASSEGTTSGGYNEQFF
TRBV20-1	TRBD2	-	TRBJ2-3	TGCAGTGCTAGAGTTGGAAGCGGGGGGGCCGTAGATACGCAGTATTTT	CSARVGSGGAVDTQYF
TRBV7-9	-	-	TRBJ2-5	TGTGCCAGCAGCTTAGTTGCAGCCGTAGGAGAGACCCAGTACTTC	CASSLVAAVGETQYF
TRBV9	TRBD2	many	TRBJ2-7	TGTGCCAGCAGCCCTAGTTTAGCGGGCCCTCGGGAGCAGTACTTC	CASSPSLAGPREQYF
TRBV25-1	TRBD1	-	TRBJ1-5	TGTGCCAGCAGTTTTTCCACAGGGGGCAATCAGCCCCAGCATTTT	CASSFSTGGNQPQHF
TRBV27	-	few	TRBJ2-1	TGTGCCAGCAGTTTAACGTTAGCGTCTAATGAGCAGTTCTTC	CASSLTLASNEQFF
TRBV19	-	few	TRBJ2-5	TGTGCCAGTAGTATAGGGACAGATCAAGAGACCCAGTACTTC	CASSIGTDQETQYF
TRBV19	TRBD2	many	TRBJ2-2	TGTGCCAGTAGTCTCGGACTAGCAGGCACCGGGGAGCTGTTTTTT	CASSLGLAGTGELFF
TRBV7-2	-	-	TRBJ2-1	TGCGCCAGCAGCTTGTGGAGGGCTGGGCTAACCTACAATGAGCAGTTCTTC	CASSLWRAGLTYNEQFF
TRBV20-1	TRBD1	many	TRBJ1-4	TGCAGTGCTTCACAGGGGGACGGGACTAATGAAAAACTGTTTTTT	CSASQGDGTNEKLFF
TRBV15	-	-	TRBJ2-3	TGTGCCACCAGCAGAGGCCTTGCTGGGGGCACAGATACGCAGTATTTT	CATSRGLAGGTDTQYF
TRBV7-3	TRBD2	many	TRBJ2-3	TGTGCCAGCAGCTCCTTCCCGGGACTAGCGGGGGGGCCGGCTAGCACAGATACGCAGTATTTT	CASSSFPGLAGGPASTDTQYF